This T cell receptor (beta chain) was retrieved from a study of graft-versus-host responses after intestinal transplantation. Study at large: Uniformly, recipients were administered anti-thymocyte globulin induction with subsequent tacrolimus and steroids for around 3 years.

Note on this clone: Its antigen is undetermined.

The method was immunoSEQ multiplex PCR; TCRdb's version includes in-frame clones alone and lacks a portion of them. The table records about 84,000 clones, around 93% of them present only once. Sequenced here: unstimulated CD4+ T cells sorted from spleen or lymph node cells, sampled before transplant. This TCR was sampled from a human donor who was the organ donor for an intestinal transplant.

In DNA, the CDR3 is TGTGCCAGCAGTGCTCCGGGACTAGTCAACAATGAGCAGTTCTTC. Residues: CASSAPGLVNNEQFF. The V gene is TRBV28, the J gene TRBJ2-1, with 8 bases fitting TRBD2. This CDR3 region has 15 residues. V was clipped by 5 bases and J by 5 bases; unmatched bases: 8. The germline CDR1 and CDR2 sequences are MDHEN and SYDVKM. The complete variable domain, with remaining parts taken from reference TRBV28 and TRBJ2-1, reads DVKVTQSSRYLVKRTGEKVFLECVQDMDHENMFWYRQDPGLGLRLIYFSYDVKMKEKGDIPEGYSVSREKKERFSLILESASTNQTSMYLCASSAPGLVNNEQFFGPGTRLTVL.